This passage covers 10 T cell receptor beta chains from one sample sequenced in a study of T cells in localized non-small cell lung cancer. Assay used: immunoSEQ multiplex PCR; TCRdb lists only in-frame clones, some missing. The table records roughly 2,500 clones, 20% to 30% of them present only once. The input for sequencing was lung tumor tissue, taken before any cancer treatment. The receptors here all came from a male donor aged 60 or older with stage II squamous cell lung carcinoma.

This clone has more than one count but fewer than ten. The CDR3 DNA is TGTGCCAGCAGTTCGGACAGGGAGGGGGACCGCACTGAAGCTTTCTTT. Translating gives CASSSDREGDRTEAFF. V and J are TRBV6-8 and TRBJ1-1, with 8 bases identical to TRBD1. Germline V gene sequence: CDR1 MNHGY, CDR2 SAAAGT. This CDR3 is built from 16 residues. V lost 4 bases, J lost 4 bases, and 11 bases stayed unmatched.

The chain carries TRBV11-3 and TRBJ2-7, with 9 bases lining up with TRBD2. CDR1 is SGHNT, CDR2 YENEEA, per germline. J was trimmed by 7 bases and V by 1 base; bases with no gene match: 5. CDR3 length: 14 residues. The CDR3 DNA is TGTGCCAGCAGCTTAGTTAGCGGGAGTCGTGAGCAGTACTTC. It yields the protein CASSLVSGSREQYF.

J is TRBJ2-7 and V is TRBV6-8; D possibly corresponds to TRBD2 (6 bases). V lost 4 bases to trimming and J lost 4 bases, with 11 bases between them. The CDR3 is made up of 13 amino acids. Germline V gene lookup returns CDR1 MNHGY and CDR2 SAAAGT. In DNA form, the CDR3 reads TGTGCCAGCAGTTGGGGGACTGAGTACGAGCAGTACTTC. Translating gives CASSWGTEYEQYF.

This clone was counted between two and nine times. This rearrangement joins TRBV11-3 to TRBJ1-1; perhaps TRBD1 as D (5 bases). CDR3 length equals 14 residues. Germline V gene sequence: CDR1 SGHNT, CDR2 YENEEA. Deletions cut 2 bases from V and 7 bases from J, with 14 bases between. The CDR3 nucleotides are TGTGCCAGCAGCTTACTCCCAGGGTACAATGAAGCTTTCTTT. It is translated as CASSLLPGYNEAFF.

This clone turned up a few times. The rearrangement joins TRBV15 to TRBJ2-2, with TRBD2 matching over 10 bases. Germline V CDR1 and CDR2: LNHNV, YYDKDF (reference sequence). The CDR3 length is 17 residues. The V and J ends lost 1 base and 0 bases, in that order; junction bases with no gene match: 2. As DNA, the CDR3 is TGTGCCACCAGCAGAGGGCTAGCGGGGGCGAACACCGGGGAGCTGTTTTTT. Its protein product is CATSRGLAGANTGELFF.

This clone was counted between two and nine times. The chain joins TRBV9 to TRBJ2-3; 8 bases are a match to TRBD2. Trimming at V came to 10 bases and at J to 6 bases, leaving 10 bases not matched to a gene. The CDR3 is 13 residues long. Germline lookup yields CDR1 SGDLS and CDR2 YYNGEE. The CDR3 DNA follows: TGTGCCCTCGGGAGGGCGGGAGCGGATACGCAGTATTTT. Amino acids: CALGRAGADTQYF.

Relative to its sample, this clone is medium-sized. The rearrangement uses TRBV11-3 and TRBJ1-4; D is uncertain. This CDR3 comprises 18 residues. Germline lookup yields CDR1 SGHNT and CDR2 YENEEA. V dropped 5 bases and J dropped 0 bases, with 19 bases sitting between them. In DNA form, the CDR3 reads TGTGCCAGCAGCCAAAGGGCGATGGCTGGGGCAACTAATGAAAAACTGTTTTTT. Translated: CASSQRAMAGATNEKLFF.

This clone is medium-sized (0.01 to 0.1%). The rearrangement links TRBV6-8 to TRBJ1-5; maybe TRBD1 (5 bases). The CDR3 has 15 amino acids. Germline CDR1 is MNHGY and CDR2 is SAAAGT. Trimming pared 10 bases from V and 0 bases from J, leaving 16 bases between. In nucleotides, the CDR3 is TGTGCCACGTCGGGCCAGGGTCATAGCAATCAGCCCCAGCATTTT. Its translation: CATSGQGHSNQPQHF.

The table lists this clone with a few counts. This sequence joins TRBV15 and TRBJ2-7; 9 bases map to TRBD1. The germline V gene encodes CDR1 LNHNV and CDR2 YYDKDF (reference sequence). V was clipped by 2 bases and J by 2 bases; unmatched bases: 13. This CDR3 spans 18 amino acids. CDR3 DNA: TGTGCCACCAGCAGAAACAGGGGGCGCGGACTCCCCGCCTACGAGCAGTACTTC. Its protein is CATSRNRGRGLPAYEQYF.

In DNA form, the CDR3 reads TGTGCCAGTAGTATATCCCGGGGCGAGGGGACCCAGTACTTC. It is translated as CASSISRGEGTQYF. The J gene is TRBJ2-5, the V gene TRBV19; D may be TRBD1 or TRBD2 (5 bases each). Germline V CDR1 and CDR2: LNHDA, SQIVND (reference sequence). V lost 2 bases and J 7 bases, leaving 14 bases between the germline ends. The CDR3 totals 14 residues.